The 22 T cell receptor beta chains given below trace back to one sample, sequenced in a study of blood T cell repertoires in COVID-19. The method was immunoSEQ multiplex PCR; TCRdb's version includes in-frame clones alone and lacks a portion of them. Of 15,000 to 17,000 clones detected, 75% to 90% appear once; the ten largest clones hold under 45%. Sequenced sample: peripheral blood. Source of these receptors: a man aged 65-85 years in a cohort sampled during active COVID-19.

The chain carries TRBV4-3 and TRBJ2-5; D gene unclear. V lost 4 bases and J lost 11, with 17 bases in between. Per germline, CDR1 LGHNA and CDR2 YSLEER. The CDR3 runs 13 residues. This CDR3 is CASSPAERGEQYF. DNA for the CDR3: TGCGCCAGCAGCCCCGCGGAGCGTGGTGAGCAGTACTTC.

This clone was observed a handful of times. The CDR3 coding sequence is TGCGCCAGCAGCTTCGGACTAGCGGGACCCCATGAGCAGTTCTTC. Protein product: CASSFGLAGPHEQFF. This rearrangement joins TRBV5-1 to TRBJ2-1, with TRBD2 matching over 12 bases. The CDR3 runs 15 residues. V lost 2 bases and J lost 8; bases outside the gene matches: 5. Germline CDR1 and CDR2: SGHRS and YFSETQ.

The V gene is TRBV29-1, the J gene TRBJ2-7; maybe TRBD1 (6 bases). CDR1 SQVTM and CDR2 ANQGSEA come from the germline V gene. V lost 4 bases and J lost 0, with 10 bases in between. The CDR3 consists of 13 residues. CDR3 bases: TGCAGCGTTGCAGGGACAATCTCCTACGAGCAGTACTTC. As protein: CSVAGTISYEQYF.

V and J are TRBV20-1 and TRBJ2-1; the match to TRBD2 covers 8 bases. V lost 3 bases to trimming and J lost 2 bases; unmatched junction nucleotides: 3. Germline V gene sequence: CDR1 DFQATT, CDR2 SNEGSKA (reference sequence). This CDR3 spans 14 amino acids. The CDR3 DNA follows: TGCAGTGCTAGTCGGGAGGGCCCCTACAATGAGCAGTTCTTC. This sequence encodes CSASREGPYNEQFF.

The V and J genes are TRBV5-1 and TRBJ1-4, with 11 nucleotides matching TRBD1. CDR1 SGHRS and CDR2 YFSETQ come from the germline V gene. J was trimmed by 8 bases and V by 1 base; bases with no gene match: 4. The CDR3 contains 15 residues. In nucleotides, the CDR3 is TGCGCCAGCAGCTTGACGGACAGGGGGCGGGAAAAACTGTTTTTT. This sequence encodes CASSLTDRGREKLFF.

In this sample, this clone turned up a few times. The rearrangement links TRBV4-2 to TRBJ2-1; D uncertain. The V gene's germline CDR1 is LGHNA and CDR2 YNFKEQ. The CDR3 extends over 15 amino acids. With 0 bases removed from V and 4 bases from J, the gap between germline ends came to 10 bases. The DNA of the CDR3 is TGTGCCAGCAGCCAAGATAGAACCCTTTACAATGAGCAGTTCTTC. As protein: CASSQDRTLYNEQFF.

The chain recombines TRBV19 with TRBJ2-7, with TRBD1 matching over 7 bases. The V and J ends lost 4 bases and 7 bases, in that order; junction bases with no gene match: 7. Germline V lookup: CDR1 LNHDA, CDR2 SQIVND (reference sequence). The CDR3 runs 13 residues. For the CDR3, the DNA is TGTGCCAGTAGTAAACAGGGGATAGAAGAGCAGTACTTC. Protein: CASSKQGIEEQYF.

The chain employs TRBV7-3 and TRBJ2-7; 11 bases are shared with TRBD1. CDR1 and CDR2 from the germline V gene are SGHTA and FQGTGA. The CDR3 totals 15 residues. J was trimmed by 3 bases and V by 5 bases; bases with no gene match: 6. The CDR3 here is CASSLTGTGGYEQYF. Written as DNA, the CDR3 is TGTGCCAGCAGCCTTACCGGGACAGGGGGCTACGAGCAGTACTTC.

V is TRBV28 and J is TRBJ1-5; no clear D gene. CDR3 length equals 14 residues. In germline, CDR1 is MDHEN, CDR2 SYDVKM. V gave up 3 bases and J gave up 3 bases, with 9 bases separating them. CDR3 region: CASSLEISNQPQHF. Here the CDR3 DNA reads TGTGCCAGCAGTTTGGAGATATCCAATCAGCCCCAGCATTTT.

The rearrangement links TRBV6-2 or TRBV6-3 to TRBJ2-3; possibly TRBD2 for D (5 bases). Trimming took 1 base from V and 5 from J, leaving 19 bases between them. This CDR3 has 17 residues. Per germline, CDR1 MNHEY and CDR2 SVGEGT. CDR3 DNA sequence: TGTGCCAGCAGTTACTTCCATACTGGGAGACGGGGAGATACGCAGTATTTT. Its translation: CASSYFHTGRRGDTQYF.

This chain links TRBV5-1 with TRBJ1-1; 8 nucleotides align to TRBD1. V was clipped by 4 bases and J by 5 bases; unmatched bases: 10. The CDR3 length is 15 residues. The germline V gene encodes CDR1 SGHRS and CDR2 YFSETQ. The CDR3 protein is CASSQYGQGGTEAFF. DNA for the CDR3: TGCGCCAGCAGCCAATACGGACAGGGTGGGACTGAAGCTTTCTTT.

The genes are TRBV11-2 and TRBJ2-7; TRBD1 matches at 10 bases. The germline gives CDR1 SGHAT, CDR2 FQNNGV. V shed 6 bases, J shed 2 bases, and the junction held 10 bases outside the gene matches. The CDR3 consists of 16 residues. For the CDR3, the DNA is TGTGCCAGCAGGTCTCACCGGGACAGGGGAGCCTACGAGCAGTACTTC. Translating gives CASRSHRDRGAYEQYF.

The rearrangement joins TRBV27 to TRBJ2-1; 9 bases fit TRBD2. This CDR3 has 17 residues. CDR1 and CDR2 from the germline V gene are MNHEY and SMNVEV (reference sequence). J lost 4 bases, V lost 1 base, and 8 bases had no gene match. The CDR3 is CASSLFSITSGYNEQFF. The CDR3 DNA reads as TGTGCCAGCAGTTTATTTTCAATTACTAGCGGGTACAATGAGCAGTTCTTC.

This sequence joins TRBV24-1 and TRBJ2-1, with 13 bases identical to TRBD2. The CDR3 loop spans 16 amino acids. V shed 3 bases, J shed 6 bases, and the junction held 4 bases outside the gene matches. The germline CDR1 and CDR2 sequences are KGHDR and SFDVKD. DNA for the CDR3: TGTGCCACCAGTGATGAGACTAGCGGGAGGTTCAATGAGCAGTTCTTC. Protein: CATSDETSGRFNEQFF.

This rearrangement joins TRBV7-2 to TRBJ2-7; weak D call: TRBD1 (6 bases). The germline V and J ends were trimmed by 5 bases and 4 bases, with 12 bases remaining between them. Germline V gene lookup returns CDR1 SGHTA and CDR2 FQGNSA. The CDR3 loop spans 13 amino acids. CDR3 loop: CASSPRDNYEQYF. The DNA for the CDR3 is TGTGCCAGCAGCCCCAGGGACAATTACGAGCAGTACTTC.

V usage is TRBV10-1 and J usage is TRBJ2-3, with 8 bases matching TRBD2. Trimming at V came to 6 bases and at J to 6 bases, leaving 8 bases not matched to a gene. Germline V gene data show CDR1 as WNHNN and CDR2 as SYGVQD (reference sequence). The CDR3 has 14 amino acids. CDR3: CASRLSGKDDTQYF. The CDR3 nucleotides read TGCGCCAGCAGGCTTAGCGGGAAAGACGATACGCAGTATTTT.

Points on this clone: The junction departs from the called germline gene at one end, perhaps through a read error. Different DNA sequences within this sample yield the same CDR3. The CDR3 DNA sequence: TGTGCCAGTAGTAGGGCCCCCGGACAGTCCGGGGAGCTGTTTTTC. It is translated as CASSRAPGQSGELFF. The J gene is TRBJ2-2, the V gene TRBV19, with D tentatively TRBD1 (6 bases). Germline lookup yields CDR1 LNHDA and CDR2 SQIVND (reference sequence). This CDR3 comprises 15 residues.

This chain uses TRBV10-1 with TRBJ2-5; 16 bases agree with TRBD2. The ends lost 1 base at V and 4 bases at J; junction bases unmatched: 9. CDR1 is WNHNN, CDR2 SYGVQD, per germline (reference sequence). This CDR3 is 19 amino acids long. CDR3 amino acids: CASSEWGLAGGSIGETQYF. CDR3 DNA: TGCGCCAGCAGTGAGTGGGGACTAGCGGGAGGGAGTATAGGAGAGACCCAGTACTTC.

CDR3 amino acids: CASSIRRATSSGNTIYF. The CDR3 coding sequence is TGTGCCAGTAGTATAAGGAGGGCGACGAGCTCTGGAAACACCATATATTTT. The rearrangement joins TRBV19 to TRBJ1-3; no clear D. Germline-derived CDR1 and CDR2 are LNHDA and SQIVND (reference sequence). The CDR3 covers 17 residues. V was trimmed by 2 bases and J by 0 bases, leaving 14 bases between them.

This chain connects TRBV4-2 to TRBJ2-3; 14 bases are a match to TRBD2. This CDR3 has 18 amino acids. V was pared by 4 bases and J by 7 bases, with 13 bases of the junction left unmatched. Germline V gene data show CDR1 as LGHNA and CDR2 as YNFKEQ. The CDR3 loop reads CASSPRQGGTSGSYTQYF. The CDR3, as DNA: TGTGCCAGCAGCCCTAGACAGGGGGGGACTAGCGGGAGTTATACGCAGTATTTT.

The chain carries TRBV5-4 and TRBJ1-4, with 7 bases fitting TRBD1. Trimming at V came to 4 bases and at J to 4 bases, leaving 13 bases not matched to a gene. Germline values: CDR1 SGHNT, CDR2 YYREEE (reference sequence). The CDR3 is 17 amino acids. CDR3 in DNA: TGTGCCAGCAGCAATAGACAGGGCCCAAGGGGTAATGAAAAACTGTTTTTT. This translates into CASSNRQGPRGNEKLFF.

This chain links TRBV10-1 with TRBJ2-3; tentatively, D is TRBD2 (5 bases). Germline V gene sequence: CDR1 WNHNN, CDR2 SYGVQD (reference sequence). V dropped 10 bases and J dropped 0 bases, with 14 bases sitting between them. The CDR3 length is 14 residues. The CDR3 DNA sequence: TGCGCCACCACCCCAGCGGCTAGCACAGATACGCAGTATTTT. It yields the protein CATTPAASTDTQYF.